Below, one T cell receptor (beta chain) is given with its context. V shed 5 bases, J shed 6 bases, and the junction held 11 bases outside the gene matches. The CDR3 consists of 15 residues. Germline CDR1 reads GTSNPN; CDR2 reads SVGIG (reference sequence). Participants' own reports of clinical history determined their cohort assignment. The sample comes from a study of blood T cell repertoires in COVID-19. In the authors' methods: By means of reference gene primer amplification, nucleated cell counts were estimated. Generated by immunoSEQ multiplex PCR, the TCRdb table keeps only in-frame clones and is missing some. D and trimming come from the DNA, and the V and J calls and clone size come from that table. The sample records under 300,000 clones, about nine tenths being singletons.

Material for sequencing was PBMCs or T cells enriched from blood (not recorded which). The chain couples TRBV30 to TRBJ2-1; 9 nucleotides match TRBD2. The sequence was collected from a man aged 18 to 29 who had recovered from COVID-19. Here the CDR3 DNA reads TGTGCCTGGTTAAAAGAAGCGGGAGGAGGCAATGAGCAGTTCTTC. Translated, it gives CAWLKEAGGGNEQFF.